The T cell receptor (beta chain) described here comes from a study of blood T cell repertoires in COVID-19. The overall study: Sites across the United States, Italy and Spain contributed samples from acute and convalescent COVID-19.

The CDR3 is 13 amino acids. The V end was cut by 5 bases, the J end by 5 bases, with 13 bases between. Self-reported history from a screening survey and questionnaire set each donor's cohort. Measured with immunoSEQ multiplex PCR; TCRdb has only the in-frame clones, and not every one. Of some 320,000 clones listed, around nine tenths are singletons. Material: PBMCs or T cells enriched from blood (not recorded which). The rearrangement joins TRBV12-3 or TRBV12-4 to TRBJ2-7; D perhaps matches TRBD1 (6 bases). The sequence was collected from a man aged 60 to 69 who had recovered from COVID-19. The CDR3 DNA follows: TGTGCCAGCAGTCCATACAGGGACCACGAGCAGTACTTC. Translated, it gives CASSPYRDHEQYF.